The clone carrying this T cell receptor beta chain was recorded once. Its matching antigen is unknown. These data originate in a study of CD8 T cells in Susac syndrome. Regarding the study as a whole: Expansion of Susac CD8+ clones peaked in TEMRA cells and in active patients.

Reverse transcription of about 0.45 to 1 ug RNA was carried out with random hexamers. An immunoSEQ multiplex PCR generated amplified TCR beta CDR3 products spanning 54 Vbeta and 13 Jbeta. TCRdb fed the immunoSEQ multiplex PCR reads into MiXCR, producing one record per CDR3 protein. There are under 85,000 distinct CDR3 sequences in the sample; around 94% occur only once, and about 0.94% lies in the top ten. The CDR3 is 16 residues long. V trimming: 0 bases; J trimming: 1 base; junction bases outside the gene matches: 4. From germline, CDR1 is LGHDT and CDR2 YNNKEL (reference sequence). Sequencing was carried out using CD8+ T cells from PBMCs. This clonotype originated in a human donor with Susac syndrome. The rearrangement links TRBV3-1 to TRBJ2-5; 8 bases agree with TRBD2. This chain's CDR3 is CASSQEFTSGQETQYF. CDR3 coding DNA: TGTGCCAGCAGCCAAGAATTTACTAGCGGCCAAGAGACCCAGTACTTC.